A single sample gave rise to the 25 T cell receptor beta chains below, sequenced in a study of preoperative IRX-2 immunotherapy in early breast cancer. Noted treatment: preoperative locoregional IRX-2 cytokine immunotherapy. Using immunoSEQ multiplex PCR, the repertoire was profiled, and TCRdb retains in-frame clones only, with some absent. This sample has some 30,000 clones, with about 90% found just once. Sample acquisition took place from a patient treated with IRX-2 immunotherapy. These receptors originate from a human donor with breast cancer.

The gene calls are TRBV27 and TRBJ2-2; 9 bases align to TRBD2. The CDR3 has 17 amino acids. V lost 5 bases, J lost 5 bases, and 12 bases stayed unmatched. CDR1 and CDR2 from the germline V gene are MNHEY and SMNVEV (reference sequence). This CDR3 is CASSPIGGRARTGELFF. CDR3 bases: TGTGCCAGCAGTCCTATCGGCGGGAGGGCCAGAACCGGGGAGCTGTTTTTT.

This sequence joins TRBV7-8 and TRBJ2-1, with 11 bases aligning to TRBD2. The length of the CDR3 is 15 residues. The V segment lost 5 bases and the J segment 4 bases; nucleotides outside the gene matches: 4. Germline lookup yields CDR1 SGHVS and CDR2 FQNEAQ. CDR3 residues: CASSITSGRYNEQFF. CDR3 DNA sequence: TGTGCCAGCAGCATAACTAGCGGGAGATACAATGAGCAGTTCTTC.

This chain connects TRBV10-1 to TRBJ1-1, with a tentative D call TRBD1 (5 bases). The CDR3 loop spans 13 amino acids. V was pared by 7 bases and J by 1 base, with 10 bases between. The germline V gene has CDR1 WNHNN and CDR2 SYGVQD (reference sequence). The chain's CDR3 is CASKGEWNTEAFF. The CDR3 region has the DNA TGCGCCAGCAAAGGGGAATGGAACACTGAAGCTTTCTTT.

CDR3 in amino acids: CASSSVRAVGELFF. In DNA form, the CDR3 reads TGTGCCAGCAGCTCCGTTCGGGCGGTCGGGGAGCTGTTTTTT. The rearrangement uses TRBV11-2 and TRBJ2-2, with no clear D. V was pared by 4 bases and J by 7 bases, with 13 bases between. The germline CDR1 and CDR2 sequences are SGHAT and FQNNGV. The CDR3 runs to 14 residues.

The gene calls are TRBV9 and TRBJ2-7; D may be TRBD2 (7 bases). V was trimmed by 4 bases and J by 6 bases, leaving 20 bases between them. Germline assignment: CDR1 SGDLS and CDR2 YYNGEE. This CDR3 comprises 15 residues. The CDR3 sequence: CASSLGEGSGAEQYF. The DNA for the CDR3 is TGTGCCAGCAGCTTGGGGGAGGGGTCGGGGGCCGAGCAGTACTTC.

As regards this clone: At one end the junction does not follow the germline gene, possibly because of a read error. Additional DNA sequences in this sample encode the identical CDR3. This chain uses TRBV7-9 with TRBJ2-7; D ambiguous. The CDR3 contains 12 residues. CDR1 and CDR2 (germline): SEHNR, FQNEAQ (reference sequence). This CDR3 is CASSLGTYEQYF. The CDR3 DNA follows: TGCGCCAGCAGCTTAGGAACATACGAGCAGTACTTC.

The chain links TRBV5-4 to TRBJ2-3; no clear D gene. CDR1 is SGHNT and CDR2 is YYREEE in the germline V gene (reference sequence). V was cut by 1 base and J by 2 bases, with 8 bases left in between. The CDR3 loop spans 14 amino acids. CDR3 region: CASSLRPNTDTQYF. For the CDR3, the DNA is TGTGCCAGCAGCTTGCGCCCGAACACAGATACGCAGTATTTT.

V usage is TRBV11-2 and J usage is TRBJ1-4; 8 bases match TRBD1. This CDR3 region has 15 residues. CDR1 is SGHAT, CDR2 FQNNGV, per germline. Unmatched junction bases numbered 2, after V lost 3 bases and J lost 2 bases. DNA for the CDR3: TGTGCCAGCAGCTTCAGGGGGCTGACTAATGAAAAACTGTTTTTT. It codes for CASSFRGLTNEKLFF.

This clone was observed a handful of times. The genes are TRBV27 and TRBJ2-4, with D perhaps assigned TRBD1 or TRBD2 (7 bases each). The CDR3 runs 14 residues. Trimming took off 5 bases at V and 4 bases at J, with 12 bases between the two ends. Germline CDR1 is MNHEY and CDR2 is SMNVEV (reference sequence). The CDR3 coding sequence is TGTGCCAGCAGTCCCCAGGGGGGGAAAAACATTCAGTACTTC. It yields the protein CASSPQGGKNIQYF.

This chain joins TRBV5-1 and TRBJ2-1, with 9 nucleotides matching TRBD1. The V gene end was trimmed by 1 base and the J gene end by 3 bases; junction bases not matched to a gene: 2. The CDR3 runs 15 residues. Germline V gives CDR1 SGHRS, CDR2 YFSETQ. CDR3 sequence (DNA): TGCGCCAGCAGCTTGCCGGGACAGGGCTACAATGAGCAGTTCTTC. Its protein is CASSLPGQGYNEQFF.

V usage is TRBV7-2 and J usage is TRBJ2-3; D possibly corresponds to TRBD1 (6 bases). CDR1 is SGHTA, CDR2 FQGNSA, per germline. The CDR3 length is 14 residues. V was cut by 2 bases and J by 4 bases, with 10 bases left in between. The CDR3: CASSLYRDPDTQYF. The CDR3 DNA sequence: TGTGCCAGCAGCTTATACAGGGACCCAGATACGCAGTATTTT.

The CDR3 loop reads CASSYSGVEQFF. The CDR3 nucleotides are TGTGCCAGCAGTTATTCGGGGGTTGAGCAGTTCTTC. The chain carries TRBV6-6 and TRBJ2-1, with D possibly matching TRBD2 (6 bases). The CDR3 is 12 residues long. V lost 3 bases and J 9 bases, leaving 9 bases between the germline ends. Germline CDR1 reads MNHNY; CDR2 reads SVGAGI (reference sequence).

The rearrangement joins TRBV27 to TRBJ1-5, with unresolved D. The CDR3 contains 14 residues. V shed 4 bases and J shed 5 bases, with 12 bases lying between them. Germline-derived CDR1 and CDR2 are MNHEY and SMNVEV (reference sequence). CDR3 bases: TGTGCCAGCAGTTCCCGGACTTCCGATCAGCCCCAGCATTTT. Its protein product is CASSSRTSDQPQHF.

The CDR3 sequence is CASSYPGVDTQYF. The CDR3, as DNA: TGCGCCAGCAGCTACCCGGGGGTAGATACGCAGTATTTT. The chain has TRBV5-1 and TRBJ2-3; D perhaps matches TRBD2 (6 bases). Germline V gene data show CDR1 as SGHRS and CDR2 as YFSETQ. The ends were cut back, 3 bases at V and 5 bases at J, with 10 bases in the middle. CDR3 length: 13 residues.

The genes are TRBV5-8 and TRBJ1-5, with 10 bases identical to TRBD1. The CDR3 has 16 amino acids. Germline CDR1 and CDR2: SGHTS and YDEGEE. J gave up 3 bases and V 4 bases, and 7 bases lay outside the gene matches. The CDR3 region has the DNA TGTGCCAGCAGCGGAGACAGGGGGCGCGTCAATCAGCCCCAGCATTTT. It translates to CASSGDRGRVNQPQHF.

V usage is TRBV15 and J usage is TRBJ1-4; D remains unclear. The CDR3 extends over 15 amino acids. The ends were cut back, 3 bases at V and 6 bases at J, with 14 bases in the middle. Germline CDR1 reads LNHNV; CDR2 reads YYDKDF (reference sequence). The CDR3 bases are TGTGCCACCAGCAGGACTACCAATTCCGATGAAAAACTGTTTTTT. Its protein product is CATSRTTNSDEKLFF.

The chain combines TRBV7-9 with TRBJ2-1; 7 bases match TRBD2. Looked up from germline, CDR1 is SEHNR and CDR2 is FQNEAQ (reference sequence). The length of the CDR3 is 15 residues. The ends lost 7 bases at V and 10 bases at J; junction bases unmatched: 16. DNA for the CDR3: TGTGCCAGCACCCAAACTAGCGCCCCGATACAAGAGCAGTTCTTC. Protein: CASTQTSAPIQEQFF. Together with reference TRBV7-9 and TRBJ2-1, the CDR3 gives the full variable domain: DTGVSQNPRHKITKRGQNVTFRCDPISEHNRLYWYRQTLGQGPEFLTYFQNEAQLEKSRLLSDRFSAERPKGSFSTLEIQRTEQGDSAMYLCASTQTSAPIQEQFFGPGTRLTVL.

By frequency in the sample, this clone is medium-sized. The chain links TRBV15 to TRBJ2-5; D remains unclear. Trimming cost V 4 bases and J 5 bases, with 11 bases left between them. The CDR3 is made up of 13 amino acids. CDR1 is LNHNV, CDR2 YYDKDF, per germline (reference sequence). The CDR3 sequence is CATSTIAGETQYF. The CDR3 DNA sequence: TGTGCCACCAGCACCATAGCTGGCGAGACCCAGTACTTC.

The CDR3 here is CASSRDLANYGYTF. CDR3 nucleotide sequence: TGTGCCAGCAGCCGGGACTTAGCTAACTATGGCTACACCTTC. The chain links TRBV7-9 to TRBJ1-2; maybe TRBD1 (5 bases). CDR1 SEHNR and CDR2 FQNEAQ come from the germline V gene (reference sequence). This CDR3 spans 14 amino acids. Trimming left V 5 bases short and J 0 bases short, with 10 bases between.

The chain couples TRBV28 to TRBJ2-2; 8 nucleotides agree with TRBD2. The germline gives CDR1 MDHEN, CDR2 SYDVKM. The trim removed 0 bases at V and 6 bases at J, leaving 0 bases unmatched. The length of the CDR3 is 14 residues. CDR3 nucleotides: TGTGCCAGCAGTTTATGGCGGGAGGCCGGGGAGCTGTTTTTT. It encodes CASSLWREAGELFF.

Concerning this clone itself: Other DNA sequences in this specimen translate into the identical CDR3. The rearrangement uses TRBV18 and TRBJ2-5; no clear D. V was trimmed by 1 base and J by 3 bases, leaving 0 bases between them. Germline assignment: CDR1 KGHSH and CDR2 LQKENI. The CDR3 totals 11 residues. The CDR3 DNA is TGTGCCAGCTCACCACAAGAGACCCAGTACTTC. Residues: CASSPQETQYF. The whole variable domain, filled in from reference TRBV18 and TRBJ2-5, reads NAGVMQNPRHLVRRRGQEARLRCSPMKGHSHVYWYRQLPEEGLKFMVYLQKENIIDESGMPKERFSAEFPKEGPSILRIQQVVRGDSAAYFCASSPQETQYFGPGTRLLVL.

The chain uses TRBV27 and TRBJ2-7; 7 nucleotides align to TRBD2. Germline values: CDR1 MNHEY, CDR2 SMNVEV (reference sequence). This CDR3 contains 13 residues. The V gene end was trimmed by 1 base and the J gene end by 4 bases; junction bases not matched to a gene: 1. The CDR3 bases are TGTGCCAGCAGTTTATGGGGGGGGTACGAGCAGTACTTC. Encoded protein: CASSLWGGYEQYF.

V and J are TRBV9 and TRBJ1-3; D remains unclear. The germline V and J ends were trimmed by 1 base and 4 bases, with 15 bases remaining between them. The CDR3 has 16 residues. Germline V gene lookup returns CDR1 SGDLS and CDR2 YYNGEE. In DNA form, the CDR3 reads TGTGCCAGCAGCGTAATAGGTTTCGAGGAGGGAAACACCATATATTTT. Protein sequence: CASSVIGFEEGNTIYF. The full variable domain, in which reference TRBV9 and TRBJ1-3 provide the parts outside the CDR3, is DSGVTQTPKHLITATGQRVTLRCSPRSGDLSVYWYQQSLDQGLQFLIQYYNGEERAKGNILERFSAQQFPDLHSELNLSSLELGDSALYFCASSVIGFEEGNTIYFGEGSWLTVV.

The rearrangement uses TRBV7-9 and TRBJ2-2; D is unresolved. Germline CDR1 and CDR2: SEHNR and FQNEAQ (reference sequence). CDR3 length equals 15 residues. V was pared by 5 bases and J by 0 bases, with 10 bases between. The CDR3 loop reads CASSPWQPNTGELFF. CDR3 bases: TGTGCCAGCAGCCCCTGGCAGCCGAACACCGGGGAGCTGTTTTTT.

V is TRBV5-5 and J is TRBJ1-1, with unresolved D. This CDR3 has 14 residues. Between the trimmed V and J ends, which lost 0 bases and 6 bases, there was a span of 12 bases. The germline gives CDR1 SGHKS, CDR2 YYEKEE (reference sequence). The CDR3 loop is CASSLELGIPEAFF. The CDR3 DNA sequence: TGTGCCAGCAGCTTGGAGTTAGGAATTCCTGAAGCTTTCTTT. The full variable domain, in which reference TRBV5-5 and TRBJ1-1 provide the parts outside the CDR3, is DAGVTQSPTHLIKTRGQQVTLRCSPISGHKSVSWYQQVLGQGPQFIFQYYEKEERGRGNFPDRFSARQFPNYSSELNVNALLLGDSALYLCASSLELGIPEAFFGQGTRLTVV.